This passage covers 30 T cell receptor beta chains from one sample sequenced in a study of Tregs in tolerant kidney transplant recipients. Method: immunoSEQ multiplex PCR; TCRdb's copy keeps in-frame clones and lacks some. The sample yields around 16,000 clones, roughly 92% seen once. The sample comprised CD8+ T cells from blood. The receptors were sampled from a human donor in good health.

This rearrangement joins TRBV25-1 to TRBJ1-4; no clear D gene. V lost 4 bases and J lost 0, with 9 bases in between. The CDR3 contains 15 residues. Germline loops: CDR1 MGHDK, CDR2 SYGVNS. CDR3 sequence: CASSADGSTNEKLFF. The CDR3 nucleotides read TGTGCCAGCAGTGCCGACGGATCAACTAATGAAAAACTGTTTTTT.

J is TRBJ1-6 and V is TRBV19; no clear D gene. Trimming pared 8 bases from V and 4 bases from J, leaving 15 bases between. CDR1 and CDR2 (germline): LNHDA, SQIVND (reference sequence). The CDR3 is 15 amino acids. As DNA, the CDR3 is TGTGCCAGTGCTAACGGACCGAATTATAATTCACCCCTCCACTTT. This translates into CASANGPNYNSPLHF.

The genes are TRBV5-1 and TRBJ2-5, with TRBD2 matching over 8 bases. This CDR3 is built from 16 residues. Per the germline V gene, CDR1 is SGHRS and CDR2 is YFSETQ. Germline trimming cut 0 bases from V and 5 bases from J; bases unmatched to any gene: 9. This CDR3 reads CASSLGSGGVGETQYF. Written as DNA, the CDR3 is TGCGCCAGCAGCTTGGGCTCCGGGGGGGTTGGTGAGACCCAGTACTTC. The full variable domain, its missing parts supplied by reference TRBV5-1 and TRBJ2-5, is KAGVTQTPRYLIKTRGQQVTLSCSPISGHRSVSWYQQTPGQGLQFLFEYFSETQRNKGNFPGRFSGRQFSNSRSEMNVSTLELGDSALYLCASSLGSGGVGETQYFGPGTRLLVL.

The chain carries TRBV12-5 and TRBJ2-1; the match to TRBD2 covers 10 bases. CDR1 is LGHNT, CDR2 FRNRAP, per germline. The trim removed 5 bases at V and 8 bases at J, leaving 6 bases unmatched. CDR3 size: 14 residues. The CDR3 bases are TGTGCTAGTGGTACCAGCGGGAGGGGTTATGAGCAGTTCTTC. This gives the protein CASGTSGRGYEQFF.

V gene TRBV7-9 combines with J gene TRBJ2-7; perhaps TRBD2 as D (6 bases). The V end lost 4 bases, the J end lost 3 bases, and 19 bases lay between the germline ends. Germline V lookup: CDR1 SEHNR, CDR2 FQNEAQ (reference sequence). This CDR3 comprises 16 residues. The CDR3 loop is CASSSVTFGEDYEQYF. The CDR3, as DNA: TGTGCCAGCAGCTCCGTCACTTTTGGGGAGGACTACGAGCAGTACTTC.

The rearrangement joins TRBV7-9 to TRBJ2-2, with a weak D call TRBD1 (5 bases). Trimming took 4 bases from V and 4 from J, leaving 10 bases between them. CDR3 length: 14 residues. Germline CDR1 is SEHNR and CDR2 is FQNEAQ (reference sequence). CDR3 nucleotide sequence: TGTGCCAGCAGCTCGCAGGGTTTCACCGGGGAGCTGTTTTTT. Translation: CASSSQGFTGELFF.

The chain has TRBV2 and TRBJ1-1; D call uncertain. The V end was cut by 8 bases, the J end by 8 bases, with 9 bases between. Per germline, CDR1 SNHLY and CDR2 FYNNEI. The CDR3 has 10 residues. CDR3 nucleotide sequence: TGTGCCAGCCTAGGTTGGGAAGCTTTCTTT. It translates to CASLGWEAFF.

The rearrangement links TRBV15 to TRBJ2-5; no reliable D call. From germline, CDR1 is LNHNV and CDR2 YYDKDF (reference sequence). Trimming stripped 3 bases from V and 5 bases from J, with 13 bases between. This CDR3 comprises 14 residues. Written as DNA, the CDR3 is TGTGCCACCAGCAGGATATATGTACGGGAGACCCAGTACTTC. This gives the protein CATSRIYVRETQYF.

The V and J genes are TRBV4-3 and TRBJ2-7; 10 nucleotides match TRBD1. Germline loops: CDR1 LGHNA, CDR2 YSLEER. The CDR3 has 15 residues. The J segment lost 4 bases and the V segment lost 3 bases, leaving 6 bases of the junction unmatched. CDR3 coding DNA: TGCGCCAGCAGCCAGGGACAGGGGAGAGGATACGAGCAGTACTTC. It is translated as CASSQGQGRGYEQYF.

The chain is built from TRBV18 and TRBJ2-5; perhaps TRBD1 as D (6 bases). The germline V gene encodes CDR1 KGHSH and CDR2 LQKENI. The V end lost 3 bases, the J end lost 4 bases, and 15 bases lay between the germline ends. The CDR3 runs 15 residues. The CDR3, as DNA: TGTGCCAGCTCACCTAAACAGGGCTGGGGAGAGACCCAGTACTTC. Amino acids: CASSPKQGWGETQYF.

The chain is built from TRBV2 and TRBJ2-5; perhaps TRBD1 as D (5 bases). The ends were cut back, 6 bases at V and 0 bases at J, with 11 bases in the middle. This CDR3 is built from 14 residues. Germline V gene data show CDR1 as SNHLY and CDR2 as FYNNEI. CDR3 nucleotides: TGTGCCAGCAGGAGGCGACAGAACCAAGAGACCCAGTACTTC. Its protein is CASRRRQNQETQYF.

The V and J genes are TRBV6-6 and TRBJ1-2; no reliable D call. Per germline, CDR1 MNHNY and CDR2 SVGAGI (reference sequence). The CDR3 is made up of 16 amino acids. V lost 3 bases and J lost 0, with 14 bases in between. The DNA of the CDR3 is TGTGCCAGCAGTTATCCTACAGCGACCTCTAACTATGGCTACACCTTC. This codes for CASSYPTATSNYGYTF.

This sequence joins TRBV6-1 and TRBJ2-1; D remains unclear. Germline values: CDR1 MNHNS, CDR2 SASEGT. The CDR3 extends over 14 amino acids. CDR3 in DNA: TGTGCTACGGGCGGCCAGAGCTCCTACAATGAGCAGTTCTTC. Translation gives CATGGQSSYNEQFF.

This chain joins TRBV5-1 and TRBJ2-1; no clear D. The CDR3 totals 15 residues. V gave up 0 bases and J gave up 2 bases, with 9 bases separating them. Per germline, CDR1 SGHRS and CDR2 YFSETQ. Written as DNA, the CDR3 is TGCGCCAGCAGCTTGGGGGTAGCTACCTACAATGAGCAGTTCTTC. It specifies CASSLGVATYNEQFF. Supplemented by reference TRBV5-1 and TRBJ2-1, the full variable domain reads KAGVTQTPRYLIKTRGQQVTLSCSPISGHRSVSWYQQTPGQGLQFLFEYFSETQRNKGNFPGRFSGRQFSNSRSEMNVSTLELGDSALYLCASSLGVATYNEQFFGPGTRLTVL.

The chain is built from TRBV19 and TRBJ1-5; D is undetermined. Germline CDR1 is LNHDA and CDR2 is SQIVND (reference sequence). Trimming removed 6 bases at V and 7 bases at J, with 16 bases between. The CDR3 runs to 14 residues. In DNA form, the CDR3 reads TGTGCCAGTAGACTCTTAAAGATTGGCCAGCCCCAGCATTTT. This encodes CASRLLKIGQPQHF.

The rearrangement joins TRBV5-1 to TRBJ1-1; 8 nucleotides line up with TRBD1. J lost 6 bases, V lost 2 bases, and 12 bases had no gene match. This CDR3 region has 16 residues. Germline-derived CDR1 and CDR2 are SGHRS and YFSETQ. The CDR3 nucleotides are TGCGCCAGCAGCTTATTGGTTGCGGGACAGGAGCCTGAAGCTTTCTTT. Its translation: CASSLLVAGQEPEAFF.

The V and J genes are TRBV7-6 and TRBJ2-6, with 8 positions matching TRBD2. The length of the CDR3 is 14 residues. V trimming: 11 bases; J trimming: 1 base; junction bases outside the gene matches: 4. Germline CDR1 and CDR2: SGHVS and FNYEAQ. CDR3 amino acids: CASGGASGANVLTF. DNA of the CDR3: TGTGCCTCCGGGGGGGCTTCTGGGGCCAACGTCCTGACTTTC.

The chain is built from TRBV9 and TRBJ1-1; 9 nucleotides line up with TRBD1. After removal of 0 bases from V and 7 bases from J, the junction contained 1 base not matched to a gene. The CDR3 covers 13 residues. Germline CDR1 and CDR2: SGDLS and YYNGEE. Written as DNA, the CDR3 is TGTGCCAGCAGCGTAGAGGGACAGGGTGAAGCTTTCTTT. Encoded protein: CASSVEGQGEAFF.

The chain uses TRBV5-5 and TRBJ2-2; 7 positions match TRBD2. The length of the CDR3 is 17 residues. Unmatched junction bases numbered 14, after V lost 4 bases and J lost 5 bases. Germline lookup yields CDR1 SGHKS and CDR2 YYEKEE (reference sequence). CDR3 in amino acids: CASSPPEWEGPTGELFF. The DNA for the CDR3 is TGTGCCAGCAGCCCTCCGGAGTGGGAGGGCCCGACCGGGGAGCTGTTTTTT.

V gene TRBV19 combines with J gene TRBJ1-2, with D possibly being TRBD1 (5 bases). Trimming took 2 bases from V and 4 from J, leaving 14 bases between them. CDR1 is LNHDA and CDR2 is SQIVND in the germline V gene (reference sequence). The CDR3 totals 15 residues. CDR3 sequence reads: CASSIRHSGGYGYTF. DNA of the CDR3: TGTGCCAGTAGTATAAGACACTCCGGGGGCTATGGCTACACCTTC. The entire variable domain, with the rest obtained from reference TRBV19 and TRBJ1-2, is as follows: DGGITQSPKYLFRKEGQNVTLSCEQNLNHDAMYWYRQDPGQGLRLIYYSQIVNDFQKGDIAEGYSVSREKKESFPLTVTSAQKNPTAFYLCASSIRHSGGYGYTFGSGTRLTVV.

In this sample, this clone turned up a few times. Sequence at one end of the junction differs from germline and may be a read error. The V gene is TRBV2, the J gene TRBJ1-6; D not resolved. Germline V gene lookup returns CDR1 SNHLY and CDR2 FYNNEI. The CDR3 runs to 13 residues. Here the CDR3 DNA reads TGTGCCAGCAGGGAAGTGGGGAATTCACCCCTCCACTTT. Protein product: CASREVGNSPLHF.

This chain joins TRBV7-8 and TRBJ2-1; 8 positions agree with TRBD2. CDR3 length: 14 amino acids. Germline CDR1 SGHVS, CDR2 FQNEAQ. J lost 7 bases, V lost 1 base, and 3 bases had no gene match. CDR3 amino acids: CASSLGAGVNEQFF. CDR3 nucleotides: TGTGCCAGCAGCTTAGGAGCGGGAGTAAATGAGCAGTTCTTC.

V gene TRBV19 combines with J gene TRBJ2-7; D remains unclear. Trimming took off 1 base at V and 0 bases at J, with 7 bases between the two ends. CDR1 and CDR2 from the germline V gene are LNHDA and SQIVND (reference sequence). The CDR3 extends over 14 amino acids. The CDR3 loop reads CASSIGRSSYEQYF. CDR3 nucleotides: TGTGCCAGTAGTATAGGCAGGAGCTCCTACGAGCAGTACTTC.

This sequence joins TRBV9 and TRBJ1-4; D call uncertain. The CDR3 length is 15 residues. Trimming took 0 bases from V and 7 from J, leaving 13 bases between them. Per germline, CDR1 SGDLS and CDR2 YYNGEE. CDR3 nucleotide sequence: TGTGCCAGCAGCGTAGCTGCTAACCCACGTGAAAAACTGTTTTTT. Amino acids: CASSVAANPREKLFF.

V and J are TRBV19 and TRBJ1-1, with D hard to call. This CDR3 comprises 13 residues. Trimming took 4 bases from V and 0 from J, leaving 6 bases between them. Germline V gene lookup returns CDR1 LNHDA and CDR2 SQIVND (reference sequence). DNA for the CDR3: TGTGCCAGTAGTAAAGGTTTGAACACTGAAGCTTTCTTT. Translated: CASSKGLNTEAFF.

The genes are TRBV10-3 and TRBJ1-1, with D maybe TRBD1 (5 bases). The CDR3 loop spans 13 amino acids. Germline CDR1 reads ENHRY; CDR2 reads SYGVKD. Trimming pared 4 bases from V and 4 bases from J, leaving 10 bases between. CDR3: CAISGQGGTEAFF. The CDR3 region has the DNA TGTGCCATCAGTGGCCAGGGTGGCACTGAAGCTTTCTTT.

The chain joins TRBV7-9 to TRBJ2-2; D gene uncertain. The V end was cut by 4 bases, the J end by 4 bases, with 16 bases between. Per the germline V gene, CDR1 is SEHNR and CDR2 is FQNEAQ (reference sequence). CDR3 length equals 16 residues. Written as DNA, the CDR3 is TGTGCCAGCAGCTCCTCTTACCGGGCCACCACCGGGGAGCTGTTTTTT. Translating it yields CASSSSYRATTGELFF.

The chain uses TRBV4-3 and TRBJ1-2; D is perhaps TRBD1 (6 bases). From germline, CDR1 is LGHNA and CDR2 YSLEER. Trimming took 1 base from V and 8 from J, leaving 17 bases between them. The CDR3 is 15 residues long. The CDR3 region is CASSQVRAGAEGYTF. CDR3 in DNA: TGCGCCAGCAGCCAAGTTCGGGCGGGGGCGGAAGGCTACACCTTC.

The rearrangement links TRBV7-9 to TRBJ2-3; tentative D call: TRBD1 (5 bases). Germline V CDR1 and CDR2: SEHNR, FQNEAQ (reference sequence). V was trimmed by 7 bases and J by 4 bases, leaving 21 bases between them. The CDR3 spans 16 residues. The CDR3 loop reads CASIPARTQGPDTQYF. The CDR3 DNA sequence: TGTGCCAGCATCCCCGCAAGGACACAAGGACCAGATACGCAGTATTTT.

CDR3 in amino acids: CASSLSLGGNTEAFF. Here the CDR3 DNA reads TGTGCCAGCAGTTTAAGCCTAGGGGGAAACACTGAAGCTTTCTTT. The chain uses TRBV27 and TRBJ1-1, with D maybe TRBD1 (6 bases). The germline V and J ends were trimmed by 2 bases and 2 bases, with 12 bases remaining between them. Germline V lookup: CDR1 MNHEY, CDR2 SMNVEV (reference sequence). The CDR3 extends over 15 amino acids.